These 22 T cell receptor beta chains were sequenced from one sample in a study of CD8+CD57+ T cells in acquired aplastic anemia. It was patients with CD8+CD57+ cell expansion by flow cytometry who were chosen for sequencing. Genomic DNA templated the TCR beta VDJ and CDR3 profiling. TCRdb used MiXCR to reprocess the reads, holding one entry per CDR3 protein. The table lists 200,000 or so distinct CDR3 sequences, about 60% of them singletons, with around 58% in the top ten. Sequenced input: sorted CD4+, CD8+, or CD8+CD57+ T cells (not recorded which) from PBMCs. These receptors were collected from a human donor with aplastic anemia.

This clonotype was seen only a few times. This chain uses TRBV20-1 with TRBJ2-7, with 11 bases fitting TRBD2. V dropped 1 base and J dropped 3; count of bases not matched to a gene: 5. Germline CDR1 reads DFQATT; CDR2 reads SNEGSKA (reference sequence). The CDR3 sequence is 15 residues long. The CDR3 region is CSARAELAGVYEQYF. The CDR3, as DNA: TGCAGTGCTAGAGCCGAACTAGCGGGGGTCTACGAGCAGTACTTC.

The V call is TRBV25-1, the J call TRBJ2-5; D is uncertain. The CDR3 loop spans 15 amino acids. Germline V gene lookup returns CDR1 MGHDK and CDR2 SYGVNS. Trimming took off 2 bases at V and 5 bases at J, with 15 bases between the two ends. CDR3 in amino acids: CASSETVGLAETQYF. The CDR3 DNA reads TGTGCCAGCAGTGAAACCGTGGGTCTGGCGGAGACCCAGTACTTC.

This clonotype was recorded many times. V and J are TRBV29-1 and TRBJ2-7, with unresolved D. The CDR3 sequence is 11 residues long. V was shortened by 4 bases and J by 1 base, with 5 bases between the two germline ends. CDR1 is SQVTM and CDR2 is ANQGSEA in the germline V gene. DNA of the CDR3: TGCAGCGTTGGGGGATCCTACGAGCAGTACTTC. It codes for CSVGGSYEQYF.

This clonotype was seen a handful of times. CDR3 sequence (DNA): TGTGCCACCAGAAGTGGGCAGGGCTGGTTCACTGAAGCTTTCTTT. Protein sequence: CATRSGQGWFTEAFF. This chain joins TRBV15 and TRBJ1-1, with D tentatively TRBD1 (5 bases). With 6 bases removed from V and 4 bases from J, the gap between germline ends came to 18 bases. Per the germline V gene, CDR1 is LNHNV and CDR2 is YYDKDF (reference sequence). The CDR3 spans 15 residues.

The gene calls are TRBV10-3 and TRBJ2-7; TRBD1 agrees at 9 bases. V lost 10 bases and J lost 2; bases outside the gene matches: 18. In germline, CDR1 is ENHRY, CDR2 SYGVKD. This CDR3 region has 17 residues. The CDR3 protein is CATGTRLGQGSTYEQYF. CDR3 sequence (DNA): TGTGCCACCGGAACGAGGTTGGGACAGGGCTCAACCTACGAGCAGTACTTC.

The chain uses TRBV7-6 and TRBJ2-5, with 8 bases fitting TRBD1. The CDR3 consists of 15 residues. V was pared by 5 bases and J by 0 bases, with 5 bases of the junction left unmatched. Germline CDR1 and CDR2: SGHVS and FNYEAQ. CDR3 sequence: CASSLGTGHQETQYF. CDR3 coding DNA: TGTGCCAGCAGCCTAGGGACAGGCCACCAAGAGACCCAGTACTTC. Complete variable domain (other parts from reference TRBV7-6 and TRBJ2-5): GAGVSQSPRYKVTKRGQDVALRCDPISGHVSLYWYRQALGQGPEFLTYFNYEAQQDKSGLPNDRFSAERPEGSISTLTIQRTEQRDSAMYRCASSLGTGHQETQYFGPGTRLLVL.

The CDR3 sequence: CASRPSRNTEAFF. The CDR3 nucleotides read TGTGCCAGCAGACCCAGCAGAAACACTGAAGCTTTCTTT. The chain is built from TRBV2 and TRBJ1-1; D gene uncertain. Trimming removed 6 bases at V and 2 bases at J, with 10 bases between. In germline, CDR1 is SNHLY, CDR2 FYNNEI. The CDR3 loop spans 13 amino acids.

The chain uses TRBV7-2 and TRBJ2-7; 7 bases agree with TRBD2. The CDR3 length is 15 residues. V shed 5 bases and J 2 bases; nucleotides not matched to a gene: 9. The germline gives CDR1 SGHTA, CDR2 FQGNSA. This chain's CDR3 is CASSEAGTTTYEQYF. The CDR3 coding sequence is TGTGCCAGCAGCGAAGCCGGGACTACGACCTACGAGCAGTACTTC.

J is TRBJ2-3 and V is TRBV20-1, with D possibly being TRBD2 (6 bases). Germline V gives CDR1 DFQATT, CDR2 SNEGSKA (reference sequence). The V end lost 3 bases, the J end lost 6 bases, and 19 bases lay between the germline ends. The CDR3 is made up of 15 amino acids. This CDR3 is CSARAGLATMDTQYF. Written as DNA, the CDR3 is TGCAGTGCTAGGGCCGGGCTAGCGACGATGGATACGCAGTATTTT.

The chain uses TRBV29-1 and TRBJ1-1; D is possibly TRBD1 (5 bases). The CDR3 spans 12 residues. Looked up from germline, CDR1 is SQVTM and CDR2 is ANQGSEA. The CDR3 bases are TGCGGTCAAGCAGGCTCCAAGGGGGAAGCTTTCTTT. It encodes CGQAGSKGEAFF.

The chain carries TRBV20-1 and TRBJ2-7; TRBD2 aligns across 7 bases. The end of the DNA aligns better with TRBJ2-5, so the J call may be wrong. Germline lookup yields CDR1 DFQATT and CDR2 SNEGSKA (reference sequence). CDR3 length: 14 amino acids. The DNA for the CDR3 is TGCAGTGCTAAGCCTAGCGGAACCACCCAGACCCAGTACTTC. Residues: CSAKPSGTTQTQYF.

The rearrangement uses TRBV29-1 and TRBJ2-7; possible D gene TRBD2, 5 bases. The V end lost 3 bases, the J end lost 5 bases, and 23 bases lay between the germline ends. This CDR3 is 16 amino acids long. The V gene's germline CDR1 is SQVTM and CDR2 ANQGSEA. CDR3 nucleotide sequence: TGCAGCGTTGACCCCCCTAGCCGACCCCCTTCAGACGAGCAGTACTTC. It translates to CSVDPPSRPPSDEQYF.

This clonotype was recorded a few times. Here the CDR3 DNA reads TGTGCCAGCAGGGGAGCGGGAGGGCCCTTGAGCGAGCAGTACTTC. Its translation: CASRGAGGPLSEQYF. V and J are TRBV12-3 or TRBV12-4 and TRBJ2-7; 10 bases align to TRBD2. V gave up 6 bases and J gave up 6 bases; unmatched junction bases: 11. CDR3 size: 15 residues.

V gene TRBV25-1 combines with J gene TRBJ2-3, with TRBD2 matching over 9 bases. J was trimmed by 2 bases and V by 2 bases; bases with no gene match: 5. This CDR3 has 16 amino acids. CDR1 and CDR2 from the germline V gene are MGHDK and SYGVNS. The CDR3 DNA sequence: TGTGCCAGCAGTGAACTGGCGGGGGGGTTCACAGATACGCAGTATTTT. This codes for CASSELAGGFTDTQYF.

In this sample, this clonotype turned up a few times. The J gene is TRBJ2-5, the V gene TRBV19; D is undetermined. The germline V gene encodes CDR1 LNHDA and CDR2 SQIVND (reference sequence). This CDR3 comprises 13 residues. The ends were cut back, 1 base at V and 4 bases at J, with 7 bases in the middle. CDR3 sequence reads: CASSIGAAETQYF. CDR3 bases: TGTGCCAGTAGTATAGGTGCGGCAGAGACCCAGTACTTC.

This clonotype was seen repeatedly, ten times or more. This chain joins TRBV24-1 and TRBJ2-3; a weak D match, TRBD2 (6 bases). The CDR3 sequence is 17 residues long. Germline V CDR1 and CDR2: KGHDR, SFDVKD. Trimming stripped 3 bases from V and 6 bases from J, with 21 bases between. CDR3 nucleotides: TGTGCCACCAGTGATATTAGATCCGGGGGTTTGGGGGATACGCAGTATTTT. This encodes CATSDIRSGGLGDTQYF.

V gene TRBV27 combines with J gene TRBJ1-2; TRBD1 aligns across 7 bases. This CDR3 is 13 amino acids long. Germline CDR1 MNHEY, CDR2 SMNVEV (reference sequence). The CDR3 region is CGHRGCCYYGYTF. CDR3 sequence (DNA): TGTGGACACAGGGGATGTTGCTACTATGGCTACACCTTC.

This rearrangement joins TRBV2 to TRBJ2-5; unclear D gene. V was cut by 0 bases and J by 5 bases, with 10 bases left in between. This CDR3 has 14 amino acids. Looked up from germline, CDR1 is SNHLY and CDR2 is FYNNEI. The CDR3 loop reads CASSEAASLETQYF. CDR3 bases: TGTGCCAGCAGTGAAGCGGCCTCGCTGGAGACCCAGTACTTC.

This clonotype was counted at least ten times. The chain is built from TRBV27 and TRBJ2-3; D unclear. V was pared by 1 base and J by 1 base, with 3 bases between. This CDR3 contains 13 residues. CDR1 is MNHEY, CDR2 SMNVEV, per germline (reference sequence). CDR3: CASSLFGTDTQYF. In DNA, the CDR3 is TGTGCCAGCAGTTTATTTGGCACAGATACGCAGTATTTT.

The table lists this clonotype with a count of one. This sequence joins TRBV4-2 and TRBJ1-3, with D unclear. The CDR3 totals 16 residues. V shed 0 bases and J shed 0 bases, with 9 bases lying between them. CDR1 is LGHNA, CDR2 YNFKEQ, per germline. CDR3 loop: CASSQEQQISGNTIYF. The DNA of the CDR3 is TGTGCCAGCAGCCAAGAGCAGCAGATCTCTGGAAACACCATATATTTT.

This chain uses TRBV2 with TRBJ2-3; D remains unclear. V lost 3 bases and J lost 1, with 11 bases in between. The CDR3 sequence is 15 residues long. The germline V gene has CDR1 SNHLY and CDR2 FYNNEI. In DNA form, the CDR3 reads TGTGCCAGCAGTGAGGGTCCGTTGGGCACAGATACGCAGTATTTT. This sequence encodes CASSEGPLGTDTQYF. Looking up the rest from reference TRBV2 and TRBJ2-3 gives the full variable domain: EPEVTQTPSHQVTQMGQEVILRCVPISNHLYFYWYRQILGQKVEFLVSFYNNEISEKSEIFDDQFSVERPDGSNFTLKIRSTKLEDSAMYFCASSEGPLGTDTQYFGPGTRLTVL.

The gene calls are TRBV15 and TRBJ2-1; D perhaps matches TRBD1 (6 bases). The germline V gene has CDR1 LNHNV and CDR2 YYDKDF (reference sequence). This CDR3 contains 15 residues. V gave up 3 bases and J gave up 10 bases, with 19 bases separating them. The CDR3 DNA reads TGTGCCACCAGCAGCTCCAGGTCGGGGCAGGGGGAGCAGTTCTTC. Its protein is CATSSSRSGQGEQFF.